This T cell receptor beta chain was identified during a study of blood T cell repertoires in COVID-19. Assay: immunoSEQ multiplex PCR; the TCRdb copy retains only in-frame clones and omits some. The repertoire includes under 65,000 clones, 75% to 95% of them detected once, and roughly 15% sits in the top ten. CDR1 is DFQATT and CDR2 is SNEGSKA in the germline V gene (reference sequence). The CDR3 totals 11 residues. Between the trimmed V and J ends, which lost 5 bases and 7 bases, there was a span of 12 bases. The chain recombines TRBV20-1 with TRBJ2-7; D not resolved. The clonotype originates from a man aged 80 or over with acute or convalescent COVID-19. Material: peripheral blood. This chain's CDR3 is CSALTGREQYF. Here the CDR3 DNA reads TGCAGTGCTTTGACCGGCAGGGAGCAGTACTTC.